The sequence of this T cell receptor beta chain was determined in a study of blood T cell repertoires in COVID-19. Across the study: In each case, the material was cDNA or gDNA derived from T cells, B-cell-depleted T cells, or PBMCs.

TCRdb's copy holds only in-frame clones and misses some; the assay was immunoSEQ multiplex PCR. The repertoire includes under 200,000 clones, about 86% of them detected once, and roughly 7% sits in the top ten. The TCR sequence derives from a woman of 80 years or more in a cohort sampled during active or convalescent COVID-19. Sequences were obtained from peripheral blood.

CDR3 DNA sequence: TGCGCCAGCAGCCAAGATGTGTACATCGATTCACCCCTCCACTTT. Protein: CASSQDVYIDSPLHF. The chain links TRBV4-3 to TRBJ1-6; D call uncertain. This CDR3 has 15 residues. The V and J ends lost 0 bases and 8 bases respectively, with 11 bases between them. Germline V CDR1 and CDR2: LGHNA, YSLEER.